What follows is one T cell receptor (beta chain) and its context. Its specificity is not known. These data belong to a study of cytomegalovirus exposure and HLA in healthy donors. Study-wide findings and caveats: A later analysis found TCR association rates differed by HLA locus, highest for DRB1 and lowest for HLA-C. Cytomegalovirus status was reportedly diagnosed by the classifier with high specificity and sensitivity. A later analysis by the authors found several of the most significant clusters apparently linked to common viral pathogens. As was reported, the HLA-A and HLA-B alleles of most subjects were accurately predicted from TCR beta sequences.

PCR amplification relied on 60 Vbeta primers (plus 13 Jbeta primers). This table comes from immunoSEQ multiplex PCR, and its TCRdb copy is limited to in-frame clones, with some not included. This table has under 200,000 clones, roughly 73% appearing once. The CDR3 length is 15 residues. Germline V gene sequence: CDR1 MNHEY, CDR2 SVGAGI. The junction had 13 bases not matched to a gene; V was cut back by 6 bases and J by 6 bases. The material sequenced was PBMCs. The V call is TRBV6-5, the J call TRBJ2-7; 8 positions agree with TRBD1. This clonotype was obtained from a female donor in good health and CMV-seronegative. CDR3 sequence reads: CASRPGQGPPGEQYF. In nucleotides, the CDR3 is TGTGCCAGCAGACCCGGACAGGGCCCTCCTGGCGAGCAGTACTTC.